The 18 T cell receptor beta chains reported below all come from one sample, sequenced in a study of response to subunit inactivated influenza vaccine. TCRdb fed the RT-PCR reads into MiXCR, producing one record per CDR3 protein. The sample carries more than 600,000 distinct CDR3 sequences, around 20% recorded once. Sequenced material: PBMCs from blood, taken more than 4 days after vaccination. The receptors originated from a man in his fifties who received an inactivated influenza vaccine.

The chain employs TRBV7-9 and TRBJ1-2; maybe TRBD1 (5 bases). Per germline, CDR1 SEHNR and CDR2 FQNEAQ (reference sequence). The CDR3 loop spans 17 amino acids. V shed 5 bases and J shed 4 bases, with 23 bases lying between them. CDR3: CASSINRGTEGIYGYTF. The CDR3 nucleotides are TGTGCCAGCAGCATTAATCGCGGCACGGAGGGGATCTATGGCTACACCTTC.

A few counts support this clonotype. This chain uses TRBV6-5 with TRBJ2-7; no firm D call. The CDR3 runs to 10 residues. Trimming stripped 11 bases from V and 2 bases from J, with 7 bases between. Germline V gene sequence: CDR1 MNHEY, CDR2 SVGAGI. As DNA, the CDR3 is TGTGCCGGGGTGGCCTACGAGCAGTACTTC. Amino acids: CAGVAYEQYF.

This chain links TRBV10-3 with TRBJ1-3; D may be TRBD1 (6 bases). The germline CDR1 and CDR2 sequences are ENHRY and SYGVKD. Trimming removed 7 bases at V and 4 bases at J, with 11 bases between. The CDR3 length is 13 residues. In DNA, the CDR3 is TGTGCCATCAATTCAGGGGACGGAAACACCATATATTTT. Amino acids: CAINSGDGNTIYF.

Note on this clonotype: The junction and the germline gene differ at one end; a read error may be behind it. V is TRBV12-3 or TRBV12-4 and J is TRBJ2-3; perhaps TRBD1 as D (6 bases). The CDR3 contains 16 residues. DNA for the CDR3: TGCGCCAGCAGTTTTGTAAGGGACACACACACAGATACGCAGTATTTT. Translating gives CASSFVRDTHTDTQYF.

This clonotype has a count of ten or more. V is TRBV29-1 and J is TRBJ2-1; no firm D call. Trimming cost V 4 bases and J 5 bases, with 6 bases left between them. The CDR3 loop spans 11 amino acids. The germline CDR1 and CDR2 sequences are SQVTM and ANQGSEA. The CDR3 region has the DNA TGCAGCGTTGTGTATGACAATGAGCAGTTCTTC. The encoded protein is CSVVYDNEQFF.

The V gene is TRBV12-3 or TRBV12-4, the J gene TRBJ1-5, with D unclear. V lost 2 bases and J 0 bases, leaving 8 bases between the germline ends. The CDR3 totals 15 residues. The CDR3 sequence is CASSLQTDSNQPQHF. CDR3 bases: TGTGCCAGCAGTTTACAGACGGATAGCAATCAGCCCCAGCATTTT.

This clonotype was recorded a few times. This chain joins TRBV9 and TRBJ2-1; the D gene is possibly TRBD2 (6 bases). The V and J ends lost 0 bases and 8 bases respectively, with 12 bases between them. The CDR3 has 14 amino acids. Germline loops: CDR1 SGDLS, CDR2 YYNGEE. CDR3 nucleotides: TGTGCCAGCAGCGTAGGGACTAAGGGAGATGAGCAGTTCTTC. Its translation: CASSVGTKGDEQFF.

CDR3 in amino acids: CASSSDRVPTEQYF. In DNA form, the CDR3 reads TGCGCCAGCAGCTCGGACAGGGTCCCCACCGAGCAGTACTTC. The chain combines TRBV5-1 with TRBJ2-7; 8 bases are shared with TRBD1. CDR3 length equals 14 residues. Germline CDR1 SGHRS, CDR2 YFSETQ. Germline trimming cut 3 bases from V and 6 bases from J; bases unmatched to any gene: 8. The full variable domain, its missing parts supplied by reference TRBV5-1 and TRBJ2-7, is KAGVTQTPRYLIKTRGQQVTLSCSPISGHRSVSWYQQTPGQGLQFLFEYFSETQRNKGNFPGRFSGRQFSNSRSEMNVSTLELGDSALYLCASSSDRVPTEQYFGPGTRLTVT.

CDR3 sequence (DNA): TGTGCCAGCAGCTTACTTAGGTACGGGTCAGATACGCAGTATTTT. Translated: CASSLLRYGSDTQYF. The chain links TRBV7-2 to TRBJ2-3; no clear D gene. With 2 bases removed from V and 4 bases from J, the gap between germline ends came to 13 bases. The CDR3 has 15 amino acids. Germline CDR1 SGHTA, CDR2 FQGNSA.

This clonotype was counted only a few times. The chain joins TRBV25-1 to TRBJ1-6; 9 positions agree with TRBD1. V shed 7 bases and J 6 bases; nucleotides not matched to a gene: 10. Germline V lookup: CDR1 MGHDK, CDR2 SYGVNS. This CDR3 region has 16 residues. In DNA, the CDR3 is TGTGCCAGCACCACAGGGGGCTACCCTTCTAATTCACCCCTCCACTTT. Translated, it gives CASTTGGYPSNSPLHF.

This chain links TRBV20-1 with TRBJ2-4, with 9 bases fitting TRBD2. Trimming took 4 bases from V and 0 from J; bases not matched to a gene: 4. The germline V gene encodes CDR1 DFQATT and CDR2 SNEGSKA (reference sequence). This CDR3 spans 15 amino acids. The CDR3 spells CSAIGLALAKNIQYF. CDR3 bases: TGCAGTGCTATAGGACTAGCGCTAGCCAAAAACATTCAGTACTTC.

The J gene is TRBJ2-5, the V gene TRBV5-1; D is possibly TRBD1 or TRBD2 (5 bases each). This CDR3 is 14 amino acids long. Per germline, CDR1 SGHRS and CDR2 YFSETQ. The V end lost 1 base, the J end lost 5 bases, and 12 bases lay between the germline ends. The CDR3 loop is CASSLNVGVETQYF. CDR3 coding DNA: TGCGCCAGCAGCTTGAACGTGGGGGTGGAGACCCAGTACTTC.

This clonotype was observed a handful of times. V gene TRBV12-3 or TRBV12-4 combines with J gene TRBJ1-1; weak D call: TRBD1 (6 bases). The CDR3 has 15 amino acids. Trimming took 6 bases from V and 4 from J, leaving 18 bases between them. For the CDR3, the DNA is TGTGCCAGCAGAGCCGCGGGACACTTGGTCACTGAAGCTTTCTTT. It translates to CASRAAGHLVTEAFF.

The V call is TRBV20-1, the J call TRBJ1-5, with D possibly being TRBD1 (5 bases). Trimming removed 3 bases at V and 6 bases at J, with 15 bases between. The CDR3 runs 14 residues. Germline V gene sequence: CDR1 DFQATT, CDR2 SNEGSKA (reference sequence). In DNA form, the CDR3 reads TGCAGTGCTAGGTCTACAGGCCCCAGTCAGCCCCAGCATTTT. Encoded protein: CSARSTGPSQPQHF.

The rearrangement uses TRBV10-3 and TRBJ1-2; no definite D call. V lost 8 bases to trimming and J lost 6 bases, with 13 bases between them. The CDR3 is 12 residues long. Germline-derived CDR1 and CDR2 are ENHRY and SYGVKD. The CDR3 DNA reads TGTGCCATCGGGAGCATTGTGGATGGCTACACCTTC. Its translation: CAIGSIVDGYTF.

This clonotype was observed at least ten times. The chain combines TRBV29-1 with TRBJ1-5, with TRBD1 as a possible D gene (5 bases). The germline CDR1 and CDR2 sequences are SQVTM and ANQGSEA. The CDR3 loop spans 14 amino acids. V was pared by 8 bases and J by 3 bases, with 17 bases between. CDR3 sequence: CSPNGETDNQPQHF. CDR3 nucleotide sequence: TGCAGCCCTAACGGTGAGACAGACAATCAGCCCCAGCATTTT.

The V call is TRBV28, the J call TRBJ1-1; 7 nucleotides agree with TRBD1. The V segment lost 6 bases and the J segment 8 bases; nucleotides outside the gene matches: 9. The CDR3 loop spans 13 amino acids. Looked up from germline, CDR1 is MDHEN and CDR2 is SYDVKM. The DNA for the CDR3 is TGTGCCAGCAGGTCGTTGCGACAGGGAGAAGCTTTCTTT. Residues: CASRSLRQGEAFF.

The V call is TRBV5-1, the J call TRBJ2-3; TRBD1 aligns across 8 bases. From germline, CDR1 is SGHRS and CDR2 YFSETQ. CDR3 length equals 14 residues. The junction had 5 bases not matched to a gene; V was cut back by 4 bases and J by 4 bases. The CDR3, as DNA: TGCGCCAGCAGCCCTGGACAGGGACCAGATACGCAGTATTTT. Its protein is CASSPGQGPDTQYF.